This entry lists 8 T cell receptor beta chains sequenced from one sample in a study of T-cell reconstitution after alpha-beta-depleted transplantation in children. A library of TCRbeta sequences, prepared with unique molecular identifiers, was generated. TCRdb itself ran the PCR reads through MiXCR, one entry per CDR3 protein. The table has about 240,000 distinct CDR3 sequences, around 11% seen once; the top ten hold roughly 2.6%. Material: PBMCs from the stem cell graft donor, obtained from the stem cell graft. The receptors stem from a human donor who donated a stem cell graft to a child with acute lymphoblastic leukemia.

The chain uses TRBV7-2 and TRBJ1-5; TRBD1 matches 8 bases. Trimming removed 1 base from V and 15 bases from J; junction bases left unmatched: 5. Germline assignment: CDR1 SGHTA and CDR2 FQGNSA. This CDR3 is 12 amino acids long. The CDR3 spells CASSLDRGVLHF. CDR3 sequence (DNA): TGTGCCAGCAGCTTAGACAGGGGGGTTCTGCATTTT.

This chain connects TRBV20-1 to TRBJ2-1; D might be TRBD2 (6 bases). Germline CDR1 DFQATT, CDR2 SNEGSKA (reference sequence). This CDR3 has 15 amino acids. V was trimmed by 3 bases and J by 0 bases, leaving 12 bases between them. CDR3 in amino acids: CSASWAGTSYNEQFF. CDR3 coding DNA: TGCAGTGCTAGTTGGGCGGGGACCTCCTACAATGAGCAGTTCTTC.

This clonotype was counted many times. The chain uses TRBV7-9 and TRBJ1-2; 8 nucleotides line up with TRBD1. Germline trimming cut 4 bases from V and 4 bases from J; bases unmatched to any gene: 5. Looked up from germline, CDR1 is SEHNR and CDR2 is FQNEAQ (reference sequence). There are 14 residues in the CDR3. CDR3 coding DNA: TGTGCCAGCAGCTCGGACAGGGACGCCTATGGCTACACCTTC. It specifies CASSSDRDAYGYTF.

As for this clonotype: This may be a read error: a much more frequent sequence differs by one nucleotide. The gene calls are TRBV10-3 and TRBJ2-7; the D gene is possibly TRBD1 (5 bases). Trimming took off 4 bases at V and 6 bases at J, with 13 bases between the two ends. Germline V CDR1 and CDR2: ENHRY, SYGVKD. The CDR3 covers 13 residues. The CDR3 nucleotides read TGTGCCATCAGTGGGGCAGGGCGAGGCGAGCAGTACTTC. Its translation is CAISGAGRGEQYF.

This clonotype has at least ten counts. This chain connects TRBV7-8 to TRBJ1-5, with a tentative D call TRBD1 (5 bases). Trimming stripped 2 bases from V and 6 bases from J, with 14 bases between. CDR3 length: 15 amino acids. Looked up from germline, CDR1 is SGHVS and CDR2 is FQNEAQ. DNA of the CDR3: TGTGCCAGCAGCTTATCCGGCCGGGGCGGTCAGCCCCAGCATTTT. Translated: CASSLSGRGGQPQHF.

This clonotype appeared many times. The chain joins TRBV20-1 to TRBJ1-5; tentatively, D is TRBD1 (6 bases). Germline assignment: CDR1 DFQATT and CDR2 SNEGSKA (reference sequence). Trimming shortened V by 6 bases and J by 4 bases, and 10 bases separated the two germline ends. This CDR3 region has 12 residues. CDR3 region: CSAIQGNQPQHF. CDR3 nucleotide sequence: TGCAGTGCGATCCAGGGGAATCAGCCCCAGCATTTT.

The rearrangement links TRBV9 to TRBJ2-6, with D possibly TRBD2 on 6 matching bases. Trimming cost V 3 bases and J 3 bases, with 19 bases left between them. CDR1 and CDR2 (germline): SGDLS, YYNGEE. CDR3 size: 18 residues. Here the CDR3 reads CASSATRDGSVGANVLTF. The CDR3, as DNA: TGTGCCAGCAGCGCAACTAGGGACGGGAGCGTTGGGGCCAACGTCCTGACTTTC. Full variable domain (rest looked up from reference TRBV9 and TRBJ2-6): DSGVTQTPKHLITATGQRVTLRCSPRSGDLSVYWYQQSLDQGLQFLIQYYNGEERAKGNILERFSAQQFPDLHSELNLSSLELGDSALYFCASSATRDGSVGANVLTFGAGSRLTVL.

This clonotype has ten or more counts. The chain joins TRBV5-1 to TRBJ2-5; unclear D gene. Germline V gene sequence: CDR1 SGHRS, CDR2 YFSETQ. With 9 bases removed from V and 9 bases from J, the gap between germline ends came to 15 bases. The CDR3 length is 11 residues. CDR3 loop: CATRLSGPQYF. The CDR3 DNA reads TGCGCCACCAGGCTTTCGGGTCCCCAGTACTTC. Full variable domain (rest looked up from reference TRBV5-1 and TRBJ2-5): KAGVTQTPRYLIKTRGQQVTLSCSPISGHRSVSWYQQTPGQGLQFLFEYFSETQRNKGNFPGRFSGRQFSNSRSEMNVSTLELGDSALYLCATRLSGPQYFGPGTRLLVL.